The present entry profiles one T cell receptor (beta chain) with its context. Trimming cost V 1 base and J 0 bases, with 16 bases left between them. The CDR3 runs 17 residues. Germline loops: CDR1 LNHNV, CDR2 YYDKDF (reference sequence). The data originate from a study of blood T cell repertoires in COVID-19. Study information: Samples taken during acute and convalescent COVID-19 were collected in the United States, Italy and Spain. T cells, B-cell-depleted T cells, or PBMCs supplied cDNA or gDNA.

Per the study methods: Reference gene primer amplification gave nucleated cell count estimates. Data came from immunoSEQ multiplex PCR; TCRdb stores just in-frame clones and leaves some out. Clone size and V and J calls were adopted from that table, with D and trimming inferred from the DNA. The table shows a few hundred thousand clones, with 82% occurring only once. This clonotype was sampled from a woman under 30 with acute or convalescent COVID-19. This chain links TRBV15 with TRBJ2-7; tentative D call: TRBD2 (6 bases). Material: peripheral blood. CDR3 sequence reads: CATSRARLGFDSYEQYF. CDR3 in DNA: TGTGCCACCAGCAGAGCTAGACTAGGTTTTGACTCCTACGAGCAGTACTTC. Full variable domain (remainder filled in from reference TRBV15 and TRBJ2-7): DAMVIQNPRYQVTQFGKPVTLSCSQTLNHNVMYWYQQKSSQAPKLLFHYYDKDFNNEADTPDNFQSRRPNTSFCFLDIRSPGLGDTAMYLCATSRARLGFDSYEQYFGPGTRLTVT.